Presented here are 3 T cell receptor beta chains from one specimen sequenced in a study of shared clonotypes between healthy human individuals. Sequencing used immunoSEQ multiplex PCR; TCRdb keeps in-frame clones, though not all of them. The sample consists of around 2,100,000 clones, approximately 94% of them appearing once. It was CD45RO-negative cells, positively selected for CCR7, that made up naive CD8 cells, with terminally differentiated effector memory CD45RA+ cells excluded. The sequencing sample was made of naive CD8+ T cells sorted from blood. The receptors stem from a man aged 18 to 29 in good health.

This clone was picked up one time. This chain connects TRBV10-2 to TRBJ2-5; 10 nucleotides match TRBD2. This CDR3 is 16 amino acids long. J gave up 1 base and V 3 bases, and 5 bases lay outside the gene matches. CDR1 and CDR2 (germline): WSHSY, SAAADI. CDR3 sequence reads: CASSDHVAGGQETQYF. Written as DNA, the CDR3 is TGCGCCAGCAGTGACCACGTAGCGGGGGGCCAAGAGACCCAGTACTTC.

A single count supports this clone. This sample includes further DNA sequences coding for the same CDR3. The rearrangement links TRBV7-8 to TRBJ2-7; the D is unclear. There are 13 residues in the CDR3. CDR1 is SGHVS and CDR2 is FQNEAQ in the germline V gene. Between the trimmed V and J ends, which lost 3 bases and 4 bases, there was a span of 10 bases. In DNA form, the CDR3 reads TGTGCCAGCAGCTTGGCGATGGGGTACGAGCAGTACTTC. Amino acids: CASSLAMGYEQYF. Supplemented by reference TRBV7-8 and TRBJ2-7, the full variable domain reads GAGVSQSPRYKVAKRGQDVALRCDPISGHVSLFWYQQALGQGPEFLTYFQNEAQLDKSGLPSDRFFAERPEGSVSTLKIQRTQQEDSAVYLCASSLAMGYEQYFGPGTRLTVT.

This clone has a single count. The chain is built from TRBV19 and TRBJ2-2; 9 positions agree with TRBD1. Germline V gene lookup returns CDR1 LNHDA and CDR2 SQIVND (reference sequence). The CDR3 has 15 residues. J lost 5 bases, V lost 5 bases, and 6 bases had no gene match. The CDR3 is CASSSGTGPTGELFF. Written as DNA, the CDR3 is TGTGCCAGTAGTTCCGGGACAGGGCCTACCGGGGAGCTGTTTTTT.